The entry below describes one T cell receptor beta chain. This sample was included in a study of blood T cell repertoires in COVID-19. This CDR3 has 14 residues. Some clones are missing from TCRdb's copy, which holds only in-frame ones; the method was immunoSEQ multiplex PCR. The table records fewer than 300,000 clones, just over 90% of them present only once. This receptor was taken from a woman between 25 and 40 years old with COVID-19, enrolled during active disease. The rearrangement links TRBV21-1 to TRBJ2-7; TRBD1, the table's D call, was not compared with the DNA. TRBV21-1 is labeled a pseudogene. The sequencing input was peripheral blood. The CDR3 reads CASSKRYQSYEQYF. In nucleotides, the CDR3 is TGTGCCAGCAGCAAAAGATACCAGTCCTACGAGCAGTACTTC.